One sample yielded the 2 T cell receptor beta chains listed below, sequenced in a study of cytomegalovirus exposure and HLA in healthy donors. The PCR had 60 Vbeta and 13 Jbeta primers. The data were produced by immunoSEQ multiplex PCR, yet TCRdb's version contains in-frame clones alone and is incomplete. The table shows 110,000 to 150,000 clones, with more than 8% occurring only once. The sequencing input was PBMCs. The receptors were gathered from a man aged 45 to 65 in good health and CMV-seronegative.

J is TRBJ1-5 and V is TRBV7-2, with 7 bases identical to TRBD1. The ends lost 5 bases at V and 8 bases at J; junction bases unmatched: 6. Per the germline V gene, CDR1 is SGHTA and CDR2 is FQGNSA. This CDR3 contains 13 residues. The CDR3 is CASSTPGQEPQHF. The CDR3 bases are TGTGCCAGCAGCACCCCAGGACAGGAGCCCCAGCATTTT.

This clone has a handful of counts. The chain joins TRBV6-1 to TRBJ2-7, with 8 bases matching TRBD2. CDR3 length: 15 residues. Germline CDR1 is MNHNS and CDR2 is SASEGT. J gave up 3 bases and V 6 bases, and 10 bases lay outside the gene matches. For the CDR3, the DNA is TGTGCCAGCAGCGAAATCTTAGCGGGAAGCTACGAGCAGTACTTC. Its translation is CASSEILAGSYEQYF.